The rows below give T cell receptor beta chains drawn from one sample of a study of blood T cell repertoires in COVID-19. TCRdb's table, derived via immunoSEQ multiplex PCR, lists solely in-frame clones and lacks some. Of hundreds of thousands of clones in the sample, 80% were seen once. What was sequenced was PBMCs or T cells enriched from blood (not recorded which). These receptors all stem from a man between 25 and 39 years old with acute COVID-19. Each CDR3 is given without its conserved first and last residue. A D gene is named only where the DNA matches it firmly. Not all rows give a size; the values are once, few, many and, for expanded clones, a class.

NA 12 TRBV9 NA ASSVDPVYTEAF
NA 15 TRBV20-1 NA SASPTDAGFSSSPLH
TRBD2 14 TRBV6-6 NA ASSTGTSGAYNEQF
TRBD1 11 TRBV19 NA ASSIIQGGEAF
NA 12 TRBV10-3 NA ATSLKDSYNEQF
TRBD1 13 TRBV24-1 NA ATKRDRAQKHEQY
TRBD2 14 TRBV7-9 NA ASSPIAGLSTDTQY
NA 8 TRBV28 NA ASRGAEAF
NA 12 TRBV2 NA ASSGQDYNSPLH
TRBD2 14 TRBV6-5 NA ASSYSQLAGNYEQY
NA 14 TRBV27 NA ASSSLSGPPGIEAF
TRBD2 14 TRBV9 NA ASSVGGLAGNGELF
TRBD1 11 TRBV5-4 NA ASSLPTGSKLF
TRBD2 14 TRBV27 NA ASSLSLAGGSDTQY
TRBD2 19 TRBV6-1 NA ASSESRTGLAGKGSPGELF
NA 13 TRBV28 few ASESGPSYNSPLH
NA 13 TRBV2 once ASRRGTTNTGELF
TRBD1 15 TRBV6-1 NA ASSALWTGVSNQPQH
TRBD2 15 TRBV30 NA AWSVLPLGGGTDTQY
TRBD2 17 TRBV2 NA ASSVLAGGMNSGANVLT
NA 11 TRBV5-5 NA ASSDNRENTIY
NA 12 TRBV20-1 few SASSGRRKGEQY